Sequencing of this T cell receptor (beta chain) was carried out in a study of blood T cells in healthy people across ages. Notes on the study in general: More naive CD4+ cells and higher diversity were found in long-lived than in aged donors.

This CDR3 has 15 residues. The germline gives CDR1 ENHRY, CDR2 SYGVKD. V lost 10 bases to trimming and J lost 9 bases, with 25 bases between them. As concerns this clonotype: Its target is unknown.

Using a J-beta primer mix together with a sample-barcoded 5' primer, a second PCR was run for about 6 to 12 cycles. TCRdb re-called the 5' RACE reads through MiXCR, storing one row per CDR3 protein. The sample records 920,000 or so distinct CDR3 sequences, more than 35% being singletons. Input material: blood. V gene TRBV10-3 combines with J gene TRBJ2-1, with D perhaps matching TRBD1 (6 bases). This clonotype originated in a woman aged 55 to 70 in good health. Here the CDR3 reads CASSLAQRQVGEQFF. CDR3 DNA: TGTGCCAGCAGCTTAGCTCAAAGACAGGTCGGTGAGCAGTTCTTC.